This T cell receptor (beta chain) was identified in a study of early T cells in non-severe SARS-CoV-2 infection. Study-wide results and limits: A preference for anti-spike CD8 responses marked VDJdb matching, which missed private and CD4 specificities.

Separate cDNA molecules each had unique molecular identifiers attached to them. Each CDR3 protein gets one entry after TCRdb re-called the 5' RACE reads with MiXCR. The table records roughly 64,000 distinct CDR3 sequences, almost 9% of them present only once. This clonotype was recorded at least ten times. Its antigen is unidentified. Germline V lookup: CDR1 SEHNR, CDR2 FQNEAQ (reference sequence). Trimming took 5 bases from V and 5 from J; bases not matched to a gene: 2. The CDR3 spans 13 residues. V and J are TRBV7-9 and TRBJ1-1, with 10 nucleotides matching TRBD1. Sequenced here: whole blood, sampled at baseline. The sequence was obtained from an adult who was a healthcare worker with PCR-confirmed SARS-CoV-2 infection or an uninfected control (not recorded which). For the CDR3, the DNA is TGTGCCAGCAGCGGGGGACAGGGGACTGAAGCTTTCTTT. Protein sequence: CASSGGQGTEAFF.